The T cell receptor (beta chain) described here comes from a study of blood T cells in healthy people across ages. Healthy Caucasians from Russia aged about 6 to 100 served as donors. Total RNA extraction produced at least 5.5 micrograms (per sample) for the study. Whole-study findings and limits: Unknown CMV status may confound age-related changes in expanded clones.

CDR1 and CDR2 from the germline V gene are LNHDA and SQIVND (reference sequence). After removal of 9 bases from V and 4 bases from J, the junction contained 5 bases not matched to a gene. CDR3 length equals 13 residues. The use of a sample-barcoded 5' primer and a J-beta primer mix characterized a second PCR of about 7 to 12 cycles. Per sample, CDR3-containing paired-end reads numbered at least 2.5 million. TCRdb itself ran the 5' RACE reads through MiXCR, one entry per CDR3 protein. This sample yields approximately 290,000 distinct CDR3 sequences, of which about 25% are seen a single time; over 25% belongs to the top ten. This clonotype was observed at least ten times. The antigen is unknown.

What was sequenced was blood. The TCR comes from a woman between 70 and 85 years old in good health. The chain uses TRBV19 and TRBJ2-2, with 7 nucleotides matching TRBD1. This chain's CDR3 is CASRQGGTGELFF. CDR3 DNA: TGTGCCAGCAGACAGGGTGGCACCGGGGAGCTGTTTTTT. Full variable domain (outside the CDR3, taken from reference TRBV19 and TRBJ2-2): DGGITQSPKYLFRKEGQNVTLSCEQNLNHDAMYWYRQDPGQGLRLIYYSQIVNDFQKGDIAEGYSVSREKKESFPLTVTSAQKNPTAFYLCASRQGGTGELFFGEGSRLTVL.